This T cell receptor (beta chain) stems from a study of blood T cell repertoires in COVID-19. Under the authors' procedure: Amplifying reference gene primers gave estimates of nucleated cell counts. Produced via immunoSEQ multiplex PCR; TCRdb's table is partial and in-frame only. For V, J and clone size, that table is used; D and trimming come from the DNA. The sample holds 180,000 or so clones; roughly 88% are singletons and the top ten take more than 8%. Trimming shortened V by 7 bases and J by 4 bases, and 8 bases separated the two germline ends. Germline CDR1 SNHLY, CDR2 FYNNEI. This CDR3 region has 12 residues.

This chain joins TRBV2 and TRBJ2-1; D may be TRBD1 (5 bases). Material for sequencing was peripheral blood. The TCR originated in an elderly woman with acute or convalescent COVID-19. CDR3 in amino acids: CASNRGYNEQFF. CDR3 DNA: TGTGCCAGCAATAGGGGTTACAATGAGCAGTTCTTC.